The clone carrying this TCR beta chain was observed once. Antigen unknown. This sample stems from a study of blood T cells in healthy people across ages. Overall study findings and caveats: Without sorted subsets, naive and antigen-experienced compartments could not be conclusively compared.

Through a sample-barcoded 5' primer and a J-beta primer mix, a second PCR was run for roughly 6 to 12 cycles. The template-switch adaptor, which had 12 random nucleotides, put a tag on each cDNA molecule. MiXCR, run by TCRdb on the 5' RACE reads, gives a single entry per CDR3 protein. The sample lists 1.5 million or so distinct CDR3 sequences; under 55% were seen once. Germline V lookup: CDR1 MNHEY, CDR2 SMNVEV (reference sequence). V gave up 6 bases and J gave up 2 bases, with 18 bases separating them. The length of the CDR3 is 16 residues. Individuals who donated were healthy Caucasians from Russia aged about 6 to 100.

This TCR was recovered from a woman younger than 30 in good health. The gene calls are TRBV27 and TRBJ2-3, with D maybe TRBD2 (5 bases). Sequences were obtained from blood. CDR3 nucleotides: TGTGCCAGCAGCCCTCTAGCACTTGGGCCCACAGATACGCAGTATTTT. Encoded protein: CASSPLALGPTDTQYF.